This T cell receptor (beta chain) was sequenced for a study of vaccination effects on CD4 cells after COVID-19. Broader study findings: Cross-reactivity with common cold coronaviruses was shown by only 1 of 255 vaccine-induced clones in healthy vaccinees.

After more than 8 days in culture, the CD4+ T cells were isolated. Every participant took two doses of the BNT162b2 or mRNA-1273 vaccine. Vaccine recipients, nucleocapsid antibody negative, had no prior SARS-CoV-2 infection. The authors exchanged half the medium for IL-2 medium on days 3 and 7. Concerning this clone: Its antigen is not known.

V lost 1 base, J lost 4 bases, and 12 bases lay in between. Germline assignment: CDR1 SGHRS and CDR2 YFSETQ. CDR3 length: 15 residues. The method was immunoSEQ multiplex PCR; TCRdb's version includes in-frame clones alone and lacks a portion of them. The sample yields approximately 29,000 clones, over 70% seen once. The gene calls are TRBV5-1 and TRBJ2-1; D perhaps matches TRBD1 (5 bases). Sequenced material: CD4+ T cells from PBMCs cultured without peptide, taken after COVID-19 vaccination. The TCR was taken from a human donor who received a COVID-19 vaccine. The CDR3 protein is CASSLMDMRYNEQFF. The CDR3 region has the DNA TGCGCCAGCAGCTTGATGGACATGAGATACAATGAGCAGTTCTTC.